These T cell receptor beta chains were read from a single sample in a study of blood T cell repertoires in COVID-19. Here immunoSEQ multiplex PCR was the method, and the copy in TCRdb shows in-frame clones only, minus some. The sample records about 200,000 clones, about 91% being singletons. Material: peripheral blood. All receptors derive from a woman in her 40s with acute or convalescent COVID-19. Both conserved end residues are part of each CDR3. D genes are given only for firm matches. The listing skips clone size in some rows; elsewhere it reads once, few, many or a size class.

CASSSLGGKNTGELFF,TGTGCCAGCAGCTCACTCGGGGGGAAGAACACCGGGGAGCTGTTTTTT,TRBJ2-2,TRBD2,TRBV4-2,.
CASSRPTKQGLNSPLHF,TGTGCCAGCAGCCGACCAACCAAACAGGGGTTAAATTCACCCCTCCACTTT,TRBJ1-6,TRBD1,TRBV6-7,.
CASSQETGAPYGYTF,TGCGCCAGCAGCCAAGAGACAGGGGCCCCCTATGGCTACACCTTC,TRBJ1-2,TRBD1,TRBV4-1,.
CASSPTGAWGLSGGANVLTF,TGTGCCAGTAGTCCCACCGGGGCCTGGGGGCTATCGGGTGGGGCCAACGTCCTGACTTTC,TRBJ2-6,.,TRBV19,.
CASTLAGDTEAFF,TGTGCCAGCACCCTGGCCGGGGACACTGAAGCTTTCTTT,TRBJ1-1,.,TRBV2,once
CASSEFTGDGYTF,TGTGCCAGCAGTGAATTTACGGGGGATGGCTACACCTTC,TRBJ1-2,.,TRBV6-1,.
CASSELPGQGGVYEKLFF,TGTGCCAGCAGTGAGCTTCCGGGACAGGGAGGAGTTTATGAAAAACTGTTTTTT,TRBJ1-4,TRBD1,TRBV25-1,.
CASSTGGRPRNTEAFF,TGTGCCAGTAGTACGGGGGGACGCCCGAGGAACACTGAAGCTTTCTTT,TRBJ1-1,.,TRBV19,.
CASSLVGAGDTQYF,TGTGCCAGCAGCTTAGTCGGGGCGGGGGATACGCAGTATTTT,TRBJ2-3,.,TRBV11-3,.
CASSGGIGGYTF,TGTGCCAGTTCGGGGGGCATCGGTGGCTACACCTTC,TRBJ1-2,.,TRBV6-5,.
CATLSGGNTIYF,TGTGCCACCCTCTCAGGGGGAAACACCATATATTTT,TRBJ1-3,.,TRBV10-3,.
CASSSRQGGKETQYF,TGTGCCAGCAGCTCCCGACAGGGGGGCAAGGAGACCCAGTACTTC,TRBJ2-5,TRBD1,TRBV5-4,once
CASSSGQYEKLFF,TGCGCCAGCAGCTCGGGACAGTATGAAAAACTGTTTTTT,TRBJ1-4,TRBD1,TRBV5-1,.
CASSPQGRGSGYTF,TGTGCCAGCTCACCACAGGGCAGGGGGAGCGGCTACACCTTC,TRBJ1-2,TRBD1,TRBV18,.
CASSLGGRGGWDTEAFF,TGTGCCAGCAGCCTCGGTGGAAGGGGAGGATGGGACACTGAAGCTTTCTTT,TRBJ1-1,.,TRBV7-8,.
CAWSSKNSFYGYTF,TGTGCCTGGAGTTCCAAAAACAGCTTCTATGGCTACACCTTC,TRBJ1-2,.,TRBV30,.
CASSYRDWDYGYTF,TGTGCCAGCAGTTACCGGGACTGGGACTATGGCTACACCTTC,TRBJ1-2,.,TRBV13,.
CSASQTSTNEKLFF,TGCAGTGCTAGTCAGACTTCAACTAATGAAAAACTGTTTTTT,TRBJ1-4,.,TRBV20-1,.
CASSLSPGGETQYF,TGCGCCAGCAGCCTCTCACCGGGTGGCGAGACCCAGTACTTC,TRBJ2-5,.,TRBV4-1,.
CASSGLGTGGVDGYTF,TGTGCCAGCAGTGGGTTAGGGACAGGGGGCGTCGATGGCTACACCTTC,TRBJ1-2,TRBD1,TRBV27,.
CASSSLQILYGYTF,TGTGCCAGTAGTTCCCTACAGATACTCTATGGCTACACCTTC,TRBJ1-2,.,TRBV19,.
CASSTGHYSNQPQHF,TGTGCCAGCAGCACGGGACATTATAGCAATCAGCCCCAGCATTTT,TRBJ1-5,.,TRBV7-8,.
CASSLGGQGNTGELFF,TGTGCCAGCAGCTTAGGCGGACAGGGGAACACCGGGGAGCTGTTTTTT,TRBJ2-2,TRBD1,TRBV7-6,.
CASRLGTGRSEAFF,TGTGCCAGCAGATTGGGGACAGGGAGGTCTGAAGCTTTCTTT,TRBJ1-1,TRBD1,TRBV7-9,.
CASSSGKEVGRGYGYTF,TGTGCCAGCAGCTCAGGAAAGGAGGTGGGCCGCGGCTATGGCTACACCTTC,TRBJ1-2,.,TRBV7-7,.
CAISESRRAVGNQPQHF,TGTGCCATCAGTGAGTCGCGGAGAGCGGTGGGCAATCAGCCCCAGCATTTT,TRBJ1-5,.,TRBV10-3,few
CASSVGWGRVADTQYF,TGTGCCAGCAGTGTAGGATGGGGGAGGGTCGCAGATACGCAGTATTTT,TRBJ2-3,TRBD2,TRBV6-1,.
CAWRVPGQGSYTF,TGTGCCTGGAGGGTCCCGGGACAGGGTAGCTACACCTTC,TRBJ1-2,TRBD1,TRBV30,.
CASSGPGPNYGYTF,TGTGCCAGCAGTGGGCCGGGTCCCAACTATGGCTACACCTTC,TRBJ1-2,.,TRBV2,.
CATSDSIEAFF,TGTGCCACCAGTGATTCAATTGAAGCTTTCTTT,TRBJ1-1,.,TRBV24-1,.
CASSPGLRSPLHF,TGTGCCAGCAGCCCAGGGTTACGTTCACCCCTCCACTTT,TRBJ1-6,.,TRBV6-5,.
CASSSRLAGLSSTDTQYF,TGTGCCAGCAGTTCCCGACTAGCGGGGTTGTCTAGCACAGATACGCAGTATTTT,TRBJ2-3,TRBD2,TRBV27,few
CASSGYTGSTHTGELFF,TGCGCCAGCAGTGGATATACAGGCTCGACGCACACCGGGGAGCTGTTTTTT,TRBJ2-2,.,TRBV10-2,.
CASGAESDRGYQPQHF,TGTGCTAGTGGTGCCGAATCGGACAGGGGGTATCAGCCCCAGCATTTT,TRBJ1-5,TRBD1,TRBV12-5,.
CASRDKGQGIYSPLHF,TGTGCCAGCAGAGACAAGGGACAGGGAATTTATTCACCCCTCCACTTT,TRBJ1-6,TRBD1,TRBV2,.
CASSAGTDTQYF,TGTGCCAGCAGCGCGGGCACAGATACGCAGTATTTT,TRBJ2-3,.,TRBV11-2,.
CASSGGEFYNSPLHF,TGTGCCAGCAGCGGAGGAGAGTTCTATAATTCACCCCTCCACTTT,TRBJ1-6,.,TRBV9,.
CASSLAPPGQGREGTEAFF,TGTGCCAGCAGCTTAGCGCCCCCGGGACAGGGTAGGGAGGGCACTGAAGCTTTCTTT,TRBJ1-1,TRBD1,TRBV7-9,.
CASSLEWPASGYTF,TGTGCCAGCAGCCTGGAGTGGCCGGCGAGTGGCTACACCTTC,TRBJ1-2,.,TRBV3-1/TRBV3-2,.
CASSPEGTGNQPQHF,TGCGCCAGCAGCCCCGAAGGGACAGGCAATCAGCCCCAGCATTTT,TRBJ1-5,TRBD1,TRBV5-1,.
CASSQVWTAGFTGELFF,TGTGCCAGCAGCCAAGTATGGACAGCGGGGTTCACCGGGGAGCTGTTTTTT,TRBJ2-2,.,TRBV3-1/TRBV3-2,.
CASGAGTDTQYF,TGTGCCAGCGGTGCGGGCACAGATACGCAGTATTTT,TRBJ2-3,.,TRBV13,.